This T cell receptor beta chain was identified in a study of blood T cell repertoires in COVID-19. Overall study context: COVID-19 samples from acute and convalescent phases originated in the United States, Italy and Spain. PBMCs, B-cell-depleted T cells, or T cells were the source of the cDNA or gDNA that made up the material.

V shed 1 base and J 10 bases; nucleotides not matched to a gene: 21. This CDR3 has 18 amino acids. CDR1 MNHNS and CDR2 SASEGT come from the germline V gene. The assay was immunoSEQ multiplex PCR, and TCRdb's table has in-frame clones only and misses some. The profile shows about 100,000 clones, around nine tenths of them singletons. Seattle patients were enrolled during active infection and followed longitudinally. The TCR sequence derives from a woman in her fifties or sixties with COVID-19, enrolled during active disease. Sequenced input: peripheral blood. V gene TRBV6-1 combines with J gene TRBJ1-2, with 7 bases that match TRBD1. CDR3 in amino acids: CASSEDRAGGLKPIVYTF. The DNA for the CDR3 is TGTGCCAGCAGTGAAGATCGCGCAGGGGGGTTGAAACCTATCGTCTACACCTTC.